The next 17 T cell receptor beta chains were all read from a single sample in a study of blood T cell repertoires in COVID-19. Clones were sequenced by immunoSEQ multiplex PCR, and TCRdb holds only the in-frame ones, with some missing. The sample consists of about 120,000 clones, roughly four fifths of them appearing once. The sequenced sample was peripheral blood. Receptor source: a human donor in a cohort sampled during active COVID-19.

The CDR3 coding sequence is TGTGCCAGTAGCCCGACAGTCGGGCAGCCCCAGCATTTT. This codes for CASSPTVGQPQHF. V usage is TRBV19 and J usage is TRBJ1-5, with TRBD1 as a possible D gene (5 bases). V lost 6 bases to trimming and J lost 7 bases, with 13 bases between them. Germline lookup yields CDR1 LNHDA and CDR2 SQIVND (reference sequence). This CDR3 is built from 13 residues.

V is TRBV5-1 and J is TRBJ2-5; 10 bases agree with TRBD2. V dropped 0 bases and J dropped 4; count of bases not matched to a gene: 6. CDR1 and CDR2 (germline): SGHRS, YFSETQ. The CDR3 length is 16 residues. CDR3 amino acids: CASSLGGLAGAETQYF. In DNA form, the CDR3 reads TGCGCCAGCAGCTTGGGCGGCCTAGCGGGGGCAGAGACCCAGTACTTC. Complete variable domain (other parts from reference TRBV5-1 and TRBJ2-5): KAGVTQTPRYLIKTRGQQVTLSCSPISGHRSVSWYQQTPGQGLQFLFEYFSETQRNKGNFPGRFSGRQFSNSRSEMNVSTLELGDSALYLCASSLGGLAGAETQYFGPGTRLLVL.

CDR3 bases: TGCAGCGTGGAGCAGGGAATGAACACTGAAGCTTTCTTT. As protein: CSVEQGMNTEAFF. The chain combines TRBV29-1 with TRBJ1-1; perhaps TRBD1 as D (5 bases). The CDR3 length is 13 residues. The V and J ends lost 6 bases and 0 bases respectively, with 11 bases between them. Per the germline V gene, CDR1 is SQVTM and CDR2 is ANQGSEA.

V gene TRBV5-4 combines with J gene TRBJ1-6; D may be TRBD1 (6 bases). The V gene's germline CDR1 is SGHNT and CDR2 YYREEE (reference sequence). The V and J ends lost 4 bases and 9 bases respectively, with 23 bases between them. CDR3 length equals 17 residues. The CDR3 loop reads CASSPTGGGSDGSPLHF. The CDR3 DNA reads TGTGCCAGCAGCCCGACGGGGGGCGGCTCCGACGGTTCACCCCTCCACTTT.

This chain links TRBV6-7 with TRBJ2-2; 7 bases align to TRBD1. TRBV6-7 is placed among ORFs of uncertain function. V was pared by 2 bases and J by 4 bases, with 1 base of the junction left unmatched. The CDR3 spans 14 residues. The CDR3 reads CASSYGTVTGELFF. The CDR3, as DNA: TGTGCCAGCAGTTACGGGACAGTCACCGGGGAGCTGTTTTTT.

This clone has only a few counts. J is TRBJ1-1 and V is TRBV5-1, with 9 bases identical to TRBD1. Germline V gene data show CDR1 as SGHRS and CDR2 as YFSETQ. The CDR3 extends over 14 amino acids. The V gene end was trimmed by 3 bases and the J gene end by 3 bases; junction bases not matched to a gene: 3. Here the CDR3 DNA reads TGCGCCAGCAGCTCCACAGGGGGCCACACTGAAGCTTTCTTT. Amino acids: CASSSTGGHTEAFF. Combining the CDR3 with reference TRBV5-1 and TRBJ1-1 gives the whole variable domain KAGVTQTPRYLIKTRGQQVTLSCSPISGHRSVSWYQQTPGQGLQFLFEYFSETQRNKGNFPGRFSGRQFSNSRSEMNVSTLELGDSALYLCASSSTGGHTEAFFGQGTRLTVV.

CDR3: CSASNQRNQPQHF. CDR3 DNA: TGCAGTGCTAGTAATCAGCGAAATCAGCCCCAGCATTTT. J is TRBJ1-5 and V is TRBV20-1; no clear D. This CDR3 region has 13 residues. Germline V gene lookup returns CDR1 DFQATT and CDR2 SNEGSKA (reference sequence). V was shortened by 3 bases and J by 4 bases, with 10 bases between the two germline ends.

The chain links TRBV27 to TRBJ1-2; no firm D call. The CDR3 runs 12 residues. V gave up 5 bases and J gave up 1 base, with 5 bases separating them. CDR1 MNHEY and CDR2 SMNVEV come from the germline V gene (reference sequence). The CDR3 loop reads CASSAGNYGYTF. CDR3 nucleotides: TGTGCCAGCAGTGCGGGTAACTATGGCTACACCTTC.

The V gene is TRBV6-6, the J gene TRBJ2-1; D is uncertain. The germline CDR1 and CDR2 sequences are MNHNY and SVGAGI (reference sequence). Trimming removed 2 bases from V and 6 bases from J, with 11 bases in between. This CDR3 is 14 amino acids long. CDR3 bases: TGTGCCAGCAGTTACGGGCAGCCTGGCAATGAGCAGTTCTTC. It encodes CASSYGQPGNEQFF.

The chain has TRBV19 and TRBJ2-7; TRBD1 might be the D (5 bases). CDR3 size: 15 residues. Trimming took off 3 bases at V and 7 bases at J, with 19 bases between the two ends. Germline V gene lookup returns CDR1 LNHDA and CDR2 SQIVND (reference sequence). The CDR3 here is CASSIGASSTKEQYF. The CDR3 DNA follows: TGTGCCAGTAGTATTGGGGCGTCGAGTACGAAGGAGCAGTACTTC.

The rearrangement uses TRBV29-1 and TRBJ2-5, with TRBD2 matching 7 bases. Germline V gene sequence: CDR1 SQVTM, CDR2 ANQGSEA. V trimming: 7 bases; J trimming: 7 bases; junction bases outside the gene matches: 9. The CDR3 sequence is 12 residues long. The CDR3, as DNA: TGCAGCGCTGCTGTCCAGCGGGGGACCCAGTACTTC. It encodes CSAAVQRGTQYF.

As regards this clone: This same CDR3 is encoded by further DNA sequences in the sample. The CDR3 DNA is TGTGCCAGCAAAGGCGGAACTAATGAAAAACTGTTTTTT. Amino acid sequence: CASKGGTNEKLFF. The V gene is TRBV28, the J gene TRBJ1-4; no definite D call. In germline, CDR1 is MDHEN, CDR2 SYDVKM. This CDR3 region has 13 residues. The germline V and J ends were trimmed by 7 bases and 1 base, with 7 bases remaining between them. The full variable domain, with the rest looked up from reference TRBV28 and TRBJ1-4, is DVKVTQSSRYLVKRTGEKVFLECVQDMDHENMFWYRQDPGLGLRLIYFSYDVKMKEKGDIPEGYSVSREKKERFSLILESASTNQTSMYLCASKGGTNEKLFFGSGTQLSVL.

This clone was counted a few times. This rearrangement joins TRBV7-8 to TRBJ2-7, with TRBD1 matching 8 bases. The CDR3 loop spans 15 amino acids. Germline CDR1 SGHVS, CDR2 FQNEAQ. J lost 3 bases, V lost 1 base, and 5 bases had no gene match. The CDR3 protein is CASSLGQGAVYEQYF. CDR3 coding DNA: TGTGCCAGCAGCTTAGGGCAGGGGGCAGTCTACGAGCAGTACTTC.

The chain joins TRBV28 to TRBJ2-1; tentatively, D is TRBD1 (9 bases). This CDR3 has 17 residues. Trimming took 5 bases from V and 10 from J, leaving 27 bases between them. Germline CDR1 reads MDHEN; CDR2 reads SYDVKM. In nucleotides, the CDR3 is TGTGCCAGCAGTCCCGCGGGGGGTAGGGACAGGGCATGGGAGCAGTTCTTC. This translates into CASSPAGGRDRAWEQFF. The full variable domain, completed using reference TRBV28 and TRBJ2-1, is DVKVTQSSRYLVKRTGEKVFLECVQDMDHENMFWYRQDPGLGLRLIYFSYDVKMKEKGDIPEGYSVSREKKERFSLILESASTNQTSMYLCASSPAGGRDRAWEQFFGPGTRLTVL.

This clone was seen just once. In nucleotides, the CDR3 is TGTGCCTGGATTTTGGCGGCTCATCAGCCCCAGCATTTT. Amino acids: CAWILAAHQPQHF. This rearrangement joins TRBV30 to TRBJ1-5; D uncertain. The germline V and J ends were trimmed by 4 bases and 5 bases, with 12 bases remaining between them. The germline V gene encodes CDR1 GTSNPN and CDR2 SVGIG (reference sequence). The length of the CDR3 is 13 residues. Looking up the rest from reference TRBV30 and TRBJ1-5 gives the full variable domain: SQTIHQWPATLVQPVGSPLSLECTVEGTSNPNLYWYRQAAGRGLQLLFYSVGIGQISSEVPQNLSASRPQDRQFILSSKKLLLSDSGFYLCAWILAAHQPQHFGDGTRLSIL.

The V call is TRBV3-1 (or the pseudogene TRBV3-2), the J call TRBJ1-5; 7 bases fit TRBD1. CDR1 and CDR2 from the germline V gene are LGHDT and YNNKEL (reference sequence). J was trimmed by 6 bases and V by 2 bases; bases with no gene match: 10. This CDR3 is built from 16 residues. In DNA, the CDR3 is TGTGCCAGCAGCCAATCCGGGACAGTCGTCGGTCAGCCCCAGCATTTT. This codes for CASSQSGTVVGQPQHF.

This clone appeared a few times. This rearrangement joins TRBV7-8 to TRBJ1-6, with 7 bases matching TRBD1. The V gene end was trimmed by 0 bases and the J gene end by 4 bases; junction bases not matched to a gene: 6. The CDR3 is 17 amino acids. Per the germline V gene, CDR1 is SGHVS and CDR2 is FQNEAQ. The CDR3 DNA sequence: TGTGCCAGCAGCTTAGCTACGACAGGGCTGTATAATTCACCCCTCCACTTT. It translates to CASSLATTGLYNSPLHF.